This is a list of T cell receptor beta chains from one sample in a study of cytomegalovirus exposure and HLA in healthy donors. Profiling relied on immunoSEQ multiplex PCR, and the TCRdb table lists in-frame clones only, not all of them. The table lists 100,000 to 150,000 clones, over 60% of them singletons. Source material: PBMCs. The receptors were sampled from a woman aged 55-69 years in good health and CMV-seropositive. The conserved cysteine and the conserved F or W are not part of the CDR3 here.

CDR3 | J | V
ASSLKLAGVTDTQY | TRBJ2-3 | TRBV5-1
ASSLVRGQPY | TRBJ2-7 | TRBV7-2
ASSPGGQWEKLF | TRBJ1-4 | TRBV7-6
ASSQSGGRANTGELF | TRBJ2-2 | TRBV4-2
ASSPGGGTPYEQY | TRBJ2-7 | TRBV9
ASSYQPQLYTEAF | TRBJ1-1 | TRBV6-5
ASSLIGQGNEQY | TRBJ2-7 | TRBV13
ASSAGQSRTIY | TRBJ1-3 | TRBV19
ASSPGQGPLFGSYEQY | TRBJ2-7 | TRBV5-8
ASSQGNQNYGYT | TRBJ1-2 | TRBV6-1
ASITGTSGGPGVETQY | TRBJ2-5 | TRBV2
ASRAGSKDTQY | TRBJ2-3 | TRBV2
ASRYSGGGTGELF | TRBJ2-2 | TRBV7-3
ASTLLQGAEAF | TRBJ1-1 | TRBV11-2
ASSLYGASNEQF | TRBJ2-1 | TRBV7-2
ASSPSYVKNTEAF | TRBJ1-1 | TRBV11-2
ASSRTASSYEQY | TRBJ2-7 | TRBV5-6
ASSRAELAGAPRSTDTQY | TRBJ2-3 | TRBV4-1
AISAGAGQPQH | TRBJ1-5 | TRBV10-3
AWSGIGVEKLF | TRBJ1-4 | TRBV30
ASSYQFSGRGNEQF | TRBJ2-1 | TRBV6-5
ASSLVGQGRTNEKLF | TRBJ1-4 | TRBV7-9
ASRGDRGYGYT | TRBJ1-2 | TRBV25-1
ASSTRGGRNTEAF | TRBJ1-1 | TRBV19
AWSGQGGNEQF | . | TRBV30
ASWTAPGELF | TRBJ2-2 | TRBV19
ATITGAGSTDTQY | TRBJ2-3 | TRBV7-9
ASSLDRTSGSYEQY | TRBJ2-7 | TRBV5-1
ASSGAGGENTEAF | TRBJ1-1 | TRBV9
ASSPGSSGNTIY | TRBJ1-3 | TRBV5-1
ASQDGRSGNTIY | TRBJ1-3 | TRBV6-5
SASGIGQF | TRBJ2-1 | TRBV20-1
ASSLDRGQSPTNYGYT | TRBJ1-2 | TRBV5-4
ASSLAQTGYTEAF | TRBJ1-1 | TRBV7-2
ASSVDGEPQETQY | TRBJ2-5 | TRBV9
ASSASGGFSYEQY | TRBJ2-7 | TRBV2
ASSQPGGTTDTQY | TRBJ2-3 | TRBV4-1